This T cell receptor (beta chain) was observed in a study of identical twins. Germline CDR1 is GTSNPN and CDR2 is SVGIG (reference sequence). The CDR3 extends over 11 amino acids. Deletions cut 1 base from V and 7 bases from J, with 7 bases between. TCRdb itself ran the 5' RACE reads through MiXCR, one entry per CDR3 protein. The sample records about 500,000 distinct CDR3 sequences, around 15% being singletons. Findings and limits, study-wide: Diverse VJ usage suggested most zero-insertion clonotypes were not invariant T cells.

This clonotype showed up just a few times. Its target is not known. These data were also filed under a second study, of yellow fever vaccine responses in identical twins.

The V and J genes are TRBV30 and TRBJ1-2; D is uncertain. The sequenced sample consisted of CD4+ T cells sorted from blood. This receptor was taken from a woman aged 18-29 years in good health. Here the CDR3 reads CAWSAAAGYTF. CDR3 nucleotides: TGTGCCTGGAGTGCGGCGGCTGGCTACACCTTC.